The rows below give T cell receptor beta chains drawn from one sample of a study of identical twins. TCRdb passed the 5' RACE reads through MiXCR, listing each CDR3 protein once. The repertoire includes under 300,000 distinct CDR3 sequences, over 12% of them detected once, and about 9% sits in the top ten. Specimen: memory (CD45RO+) T cells sorted from blood. The source of these receptors is a woman in her late teens or twenties in good health. The CDR3 runs from the conserved cysteine through the conserved F or W. The order of the fields is J gene, V gene, D gene, clone size, CDR3 DNA, CDR3 protein. D genes are given only for firm matches. Clone size is given for some rows only: seen once, a few or many times, or a class if the clone is expanded.

J: TRBJ1-5; V: TRBV10-3; D: -; size: few; DNA: TGTGCCATCAGTGAAGCCAGGGTCAGCAATCAGCCCCAGCATTTT; CDR3: CAISEARVSNQPQHF
J: TRBJ2-2; V: TRBV2; D: TRBD2; size: -; DNA: TGTGCCAGCACCGGACTAGCGCGAACCGGGGAGCTGTTTTTT; CDR3: CASTGLARTGELFF
J: TRBJ1-5; V: TRBV19; D: -; size: -; DNA: TGTGCCAGTAGTATTGTGACCATCGGCAATCAGCCCCAGCATTTT; CDR3: CASSIVTIGNQPQHF
J: TRBJ2-7; V: TRBV7-9; D: -; size: few; DNA: TGTGCCAGCAGCTTAAGCAGGGGCGCCCCTTACGAGCAGTACTTC; CDR3: CASSLSRGAPYEQYF
J: TRBJ1-4; V: TRBV3-1; D: -; size: many; DNA: TGTGCCAGCAGCCGAAGGGGGACCATGAAGGCTCAACTGTTTTTT; CDR3: CASSRRGTMKAQLFF
J: TRBJ1-1; V: TRBV20-1; D: -; size: many; DNA: TGCAGTGCTAGTATCCCGACTTTGAGGGGCGAAGCTTTCTTT; CDR3: CSASIPTLRGEAFF
J: TRBJ2-1; V: TRBV20-1; D: -; size: -; DNA: TGCAGTGCTTTTAGCGGACAGAGCTCCTACAATGAGCAGTTCTTC; CDR3: CSAFSGQSSYNEQFF
J: TRBJ2-5; V: TRBV9; D: -; size: -; DNA: TGTGCCAGCAGCGTAGATCGGGCAGGCCAAGAGACCCAGTACTTC; CDR3: CASSVDRAGQETQYF
J: TRBJ2-3; V: TRBV3-1; D: -; size: few; DNA: TGTGCCAGCAGCCATCACAGGGGACTCACAGATACGCAGTATTTT; CDR3: CASSHHRGLTDTQYF
J: TRBJ2-1; V: TRBV20-1; D: TRBD1; size: -; DNA: TGCAGTGCGTACAGGGGGCGCCTCAATGAGCAGTTCTTC; CDR3: CSAYRGRLNEQFF
J: TRBJ1-1; V: TRBV5-1; D: -; size: -; DNA: TGCGCCAGCAGCGTGCGACCGGGGGGCACTGAAGCTTTCTTT; CDR3: CASSVRPGGTEAFF
J: TRBJ2-1; V: TRBV20-1; D: -; size: -; DNA: TGCAGTGCTAGAGATGCGTATAGCGACAAAAAGCAGTTCTTC; CDR3: CSARDAYSDKKQFF
J: TRBJ1-2; V: TRBV18; D: TRBD1; size: few; DNA: TGTGCCAGCTCACCCTCCGGACAGGGGGCAGGCTACACCTTC; CDR3: CASSPSGQGAGYTF
J: TRBJ2-3; V: TRBV7-3; D: -; size: -; DNA: TGTGCCAGCAGCTACAAAGGCACAGATACGCAGTATTTT; CDR3: CASSYKGTDTQYF
J: TRBJ2-3; V: TRBV7-9; D: TRBD1; size: few; DNA: TGTGCCAGCAGCACGGGACAGGGGGACACAGATACGCAGTATTTT; CDR3: CASSTGQGDTDTQYF
J: TRBJ2-1; V: TRBV6-5; D: -; size: few; DNA: TGTGCCAGCAGTTCGCCCGGAGCCTTAAGCGGTTACGACAATGAGCAGTTCTTC; CDR3: CASSSPGALSGYDNEQFF
J: TRBJ2-2; V: TRBV7-2; D: -; size: few; DNA: TGTGCCAGCAGCTACTCCGGGAGTGGCGGGGAGCTGTTTTTT; CDR3: CASSYSGSGGELFF
J: TRBJ1-1; V: TRBV3-1; D: -; size: many; DNA: TGTGCCAGCAGCCAAGATGGGGGGAACACTGAAGCTTTCTTT; CDR3: CASSQDGGNTEAFF
J: TRBJ2-1; V: TRBV7-2; D: -; size: many; DNA: TGTGCCAGCACCCCGGCAGGCCTCTACAATGAGCAGTTCTTC; CDR3: CASTPAGLYNEQFF
J: TRBJ2-4; V: TRBV6-2/TRBV6-3; D: -; size: many; DNA: TGTGCCAGCAGTTATTCCGCGGTTAACATTCAGTACTTC; CDR3: CASSYSAVNIQYF
J: TRBJ1-1; V: TRBV24-1; D: -; size: few; DNA: TGTGCCACCAGTGATTTGCCGTACCCGGAGAACACTGAAGCTTTCTTT; CDR3: CATSDLPYPENTEAFF
J: TRBJ2-5; V: TRBV7-2; D: -; size: -; DNA: TGTGCCAGCAGCTTAAGGGGAACTGCCATCTTC; CDR3: CASSLRGTAIF
J: TRBJ2-1; V: TRBV21-1; D: -; size: -; DNA: TGTGCCAGCAGCAAAGAGACGGCGCGCAATGAGCAGTTCTTC; CDR3: CASSKETARNEQFF
J: TRBJ1-1; V: TRBV3-1; D: -; size: -; DNA: TGTGCCAGCAGCCAGCACGGGGGGACTGAAGCTTTCTTT; CDR3: CASSQHGGTEAFF
J: TRBJ2-2; V: TRBV18; D: -; size: few; DNA: TGTGCCAGCTCGCCGACGGAATACACCGGGGAGCTGTTTTTT; CDR3: CASSPTEYTGELFF
J: TRBJ2-7; V: TRBV20-1; D: TRBD2; size: few; DNA: TGCAGTGCTAGACTAGCGGGAGCCCTATACGAGCAGTACTTC; CDR3: CSARLAGALYEQYF
J: TRBJ2-1; V: TRBV12-3/TRBV12-4; D: -; size: few; DNA: TGTGCCAGCACCCTACAACAGGGTCACAATGAGCAGTTCTTC; CDR3: CASTLQQGHNEQFF
J: TRBJ2-7; V: TRBV20-1; D: TRBD2; size: few; DNA: TGCAGTGCTAGAAGGGATAGCGGGAGCTACGAGCAGTACTTC; CDR3: CSARRDSGSYEQYF
J: TRBJ2-7; V: TRBV7-2; D: TRBD2; size: -; DNA: TGTGCCAGCAGCCGATCCGGACTAGGATGGGACGAGCAGTACTTC; CDR3: CASSRSGLGWDEQYF
J: TRBJ1-1; V: TRBV9; D: TRBD1; size: -; DNA: TGTGCCAGCAGCGTAGGGACAGGGTTTCAGGGTGAAGCTTTCTTT; CDR3: CASSVGTGFQGEAFF
J: TRBJ2-5; V: TRBV7-9; D: -; size: few; DNA: TGTGCCAGCAGCTTGAGCGGGTTACAAGAGACCCAGTACTTC; CDR3: CASSLSGLQETQYF
J: TRBJ2-1; V: TRBV7-7; D: -; size: -; DNA: TGTGCTAGCAGCCCGGACTGGAGCTCCTACAATGAGCAGTTCTTC; CDR3: CASSPDWSSYNEQFF
J: TRBJ2-3; V: TRBV20-1; D: -; size: -; DNA: TGCAGTGCTAGAGAAGCCCAACGGGATACGCAGTATTTT; CDR3: CSAREAQRDTQYF
J: TRBJ1-2; V: TRBV6-1; D: -; size: -; DNA: TGTGCCAGCAGTGAAGGGGGGGCGCAGGGCTACACCTTC; CDR3: CASSEGGAQGYTF
J: TRBJ2-1; V: TRBV18; D: -; size: -; DNA: TGTGCCAGCTCACCAGCGCAGAGCTCCTACAATGAGCAGTTCTTC; CDR3: CASSPAQSSYNEQFF
J: TRBJ2-5; V: TRBV7-7; D: TRBD2; size: few; DNA: TGTGCCAGCAGCTACAATAGCGGGGGGAAAGAGACCCAGTACTTC; CDR3: CASSYNSGGKETQYF
J: TRBJ2-1; V: TRBV7-2; D: -; size: many; DNA: TGTGCCAGCAGCCCGAATAGGGGTAATGAGCAGTTCTTC; CDR3: CASSPNRGNEQFF
J: TRBJ1-1; V: TRBV20-1; D: -; size: -; DNA: TGCAGTGCTTCCGGGCCCCGCGGCAGCACTGAAGCTTTCTTT; CDR3: CSASGPRGSTEAFF
J: TRBJ2-7; V: TRBV5-1; D: -; size: few; DNA: TGCGCCAGCAGCGGCTCTTTGGACTACGAGCAGTACTTC; CDR3: CASSGSLDYEQYF
J: TRBJ1-1; V: TRBV20-1; D: -; size: many; DNA: TGCAGTGCTAGAGAGGGCGGGCGGAACACTGAAGCTTTCTTT; CDR3: CSAREGGRNTEAFF
J: TRBJ2-2; V: TRBV20-1; D: TRBD1; size: once; DNA: TGCAGTGCAAACAGGGGAAACACCGGGGAGCTGTTTTTT; CDR3: CSANRGNTGELFF
J: TRBJ2-7; V: TRBV7-8; D: -; size: -; DNA: TGTGCCAGCAGCAGTGTACGGAGCTCCTACGAGCAGTACTTC; CDR3: CASSSVRSSYEQYF
J: TRBJ2-3; V: TRBV5-1; D: TRBD2; size: -; DNA: TGCGCCAGCAGCTCCGGACTAGCGGGAGTTACAGATACGCAGTATTTT; CDR3: CASSSGLAGVTDTQYF
J: TRBJ2-4; V: TRBV5-6; D: TRBD1; size: -; DNA: TGTGCCAGCAGCTTGTCGTGGGACAGGGTAGACAAAAACATTCAGTACTTC; CDR3: CASSLSWDRVDKNIQYF
J: TRBJ2-3; V: TRBV20-1; D: TRBD1; size: few; DNA: TGCAGTGCTAGAGAACAGGGGGCTTATAAAGATACGCAGTATTTT; CDR3: CSAREQGAYKDTQYF
J: TRBJ2-2; V: TRBV7-3; D: -; size: few; DNA: TGTGCCAGCAGCTTCCCGAACACCGGGGAGCTGTTTTTT; CDR3: CASSFPNTGELFF
J: TRBJ2-1; V: TRBV3-1; D: TRBD2; size: -; DNA: TGTGCCAGCAGCCAAGGCTTGGCTAGCGGGAGAAATGAGCAGTTCTTC; CDR3: CASSQGLASGRNEQFF
J: TRBJ1-1; V: TRBV6-6; D: -; size: -; DNA: TGTGCCAGCAGCCCACCCAGGGACACTGAAGCTTTCTTT; CDR3: CASSPPRDTEAFF
J: TRBJ1-2; V: TRBV9; D: -; size: -; DNA: TGTGCCAGCAGCGATAGACAGAACTATGGCTACACCTTC; CDR3: CASSDRQNYGYTF
J: TRBJ2-7; V: TRBV5-1; D: -; size: many; DNA: TGCGCCAGCAGCTCCGGGGACACCGTACTCAGGGAGCAGTACTTC; CDR3: CASSSGDTVLREQYF
J: TRBJ2-7; V: TRBV7-8; D: -; size: -; DNA: TGTGCCAGCAGCTTTCCAGCGCGGGTAGGGCCCTACGAGCAGTACTTC; CDR3: CASSFPARVGPYEQYF
J: TRBJ2-7; V: TRBV20-1; D: -; size: few; DNA: TGCAGTGCTTCCCCCCCCGGGTATACTTCCTACGAGCAGTACTTC; CDR3: CSASPPGYTSYEQYF
J: TRBJ1-1; V: TRBV4-1; D: -; size: -; DNA: TGCGCCAGCAGCCAAAGCGAGAACGAGAGGAACACTGAAGCTTTCTTT; CDR3: CASSQSENERNTEAFF
J: TRBJ2-7; V: TRBV20-1; D: -; size: -; DNA: TGCAGTGCCATAGGGGGGGCCAGGGACGAGCAGTACTTC; CDR3: CSAIGGARDEQYF
J: TRBJ2-7; V: TRBV5-1; D: -; size: few; DNA: TGCGCCAGCAGCTTACGGCAGAACCAACGCGAGCAGTACTTC; CDR3: CASSLRQNQREQYF
J: TRBJ2-3; V: TRBV3-1; D: TRBD2; size: few; DNA: TGTGCCAGCAGCCAAGGTTGGCGGCGGGAGGGCACAGATACGCAGTATTTT; CDR3: CASSQGWRREGTDTQYF
J: TRBJ1-5; V: TRBV10-3; D: TRBD1; size: -; DNA: TGTGCCATCCGACAGGGGCCCAATCAGCCCCAGCATTTT; CDR3: CAIRQGPNQPQHF
J: TRBJ1-4; V: TRBV20-1; D: -; size: -; DNA: TGCAGTGCAAGGTGGGGGACTTCGATGGAAAAACTGTTTTTT; CDR3: CSARWGTSMEKLFF
J: TRBJ2-2; V: TRBV3-1; D: TRBD2; size: -; DNA: TGTGCCAGCAGCCGCCAACTAGCGGGGGTGAACACCGGGGAGCTGTTTTTT; CDR3: CASSRQLAGVNTGELFF
J: TRBJ2-3; V: TRBV11-3; D: TRBD2; size: -; DNA: TGTGCCAGCAGCTTGGGACTAGCGGAGGCAGATACGCAGTATTTT; CDR3: CASSLGLAEADTQYF